A single sample gave rise to the 15 T cell receptor beta chains below, sequenced in a study of T cells in Graves' hyperthyroidism and ophthalmopathy. RNA transcripts yielded amplified TCR beta CDR3 regions. A set of HTBI primers served as the primers for a first-round RT-PCR of the TCR CDR3. TCRdb processed the multiplex PCR reads anew with MiXCR; each CDR3 protein has one entry. The profile shows about 180,000 distinct CDR3 sequences, about 18% of them singletons. Sequencing input: blood. These receptors all stem from a woman aged 50 to 65 with Graves' hyperthyroidism.

This clonotype was recorded many times. The rearrangement links TRBV11-2 to TRBJ1-2; 7 nucleotides agree with TRBD1. The CDR3 sequence is 16 residues long. Looked up from germline, CDR1 is SGHAT and CDR2 is FQNNGV. The trim removed 2 bases at V and 0 bases at J, leaving 6 bases unmatched. The CDR3 coding sequence is TGTGCCAGCAGCTTAAGTGGACAGGACACTAACTATGGCTACACCTTC. It encodes CASSLSGQDTNYGYTF.

This clonotype was picked up many times. The rearrangement uses TRBV11-1 and TRBJ1-3; D unresolved. Germline CDR1 and CDR2: SGHAT and FQDESV (reference sequence). The CDR3 extends over 16 amino acids. V lost 5 bases and J lost 0, with 14 bases in between. This CDR3 is CASSESVLDSGNTIYF. The DNA of the CDR3 is TGTGCCAGCAGCGAATCGGTACTCGACTCTGGAAACACCATATATTTT.

This clonotype was seen many times. The chain links TRBV6-1 to TRBJ1-4; D might be TRBD1 (6 bases). CDR1 MNHNS and CDR2 SASEGT come from the germline V gene. Trimming stripped 5 bases from V and 5 bases from J, with 15 bases between. The CDR3 length is 15 residues. CDR3 sequence (DNA): TGTGCCAGCAGTTTCCTCGGACAGAGGAATGAAAAACTGTTTTTT. It translates to CASSFLGQRNEKLFF.

This clonotype showed up just a few times. A much bigger clone sits one base away, suggesting this may be a read error. This sequence joins TRBV2 and TRBJ2-7; 10 bases are a match to TRBD1. The CDR3 covers 14 residues. Germline V gene sequence: CDR1 SNHLY, CDR2 FYNNEI. Trimming removed 8 bases from V and 2 bases from J; junction bases left unmatched: 6. The CDR3 sequence: CASQGQGVAYEQYF. CDR3 nucleotides: TGTGCCAGCCAAGGACAGGGGGTCGCCTACGAGCAGTACTTC.

This clonotype appeared a few times. A much larger clone differs by one base, so this may be a read error. The chain joins TRBV7-2 to TRBJ1-5, with TRBD1 identical over 9 bases. The CDR3 length is 13 residues. Germline V gene lookup returns CDR1 SGHTA and CDR2 FQGNSA. The CDR3 DNA reads as TGTGCCAACAGCTCGGACAGGGGCCAGCCCCAGCATTTT. Translated, it gives CANSSDRGQPQHF.

This clonotype was seen repeatedly, ten times or more. The V gene is TRBV4-1, the J gene TRBJ1-2, with D unresolved. CDR1 MGHRA and CDR2 YSYEKL come from the germline V gene. With 1 base removed from V and 5 bases from J, the gap between germline ends came to 11 bases. The length of the CDR3 is 14 residues. The CDR3 region is CASSQVRAVYGYTF. The CDR3 region has the DNA TGCGCCAGCAGCCAAGTCAGAGCGGTGTATGGCTACACCTTC.

This clonotype was observed at least ten times. This chain joins TRBV7-2 and TRBJ1-5; D unclear. Germline assignment: CDR1 SGHTA and CDR2 FQGNSA. V was trimmed by 6 bases and J by 2 bases, leaving 11 bases between them. The CDR3 extends over 14 amino acids. CDR3: CASSLSPGNQPQHF. DNA of the CDR3: TGTGCCAGCAGTCTGAGCCCCGGCAATCAGCCCCAGCATTTT.

This clonotype was detected many times. V usage is TRBV12-3 or TRBV12-4 and J usage is TRBJ2-2; unclear D gene. Between the trimmed V and J ends, which lost 7 bases and 0 bases, there was a span of 9 bases. This CDR3 has 14 residues. In DNA form, the CDR3 reads TGTGCCAGCAAGCAGGCGTCGAACACCGGGGAGCTGTTTTTT. Protein: CASKQASNTGELFF.

This clonotype was observed many times. V and J are TRBV7-8 and TRBJ2-1; unclear D gene. Germline V gives CDR1 SGHVS, CDR2 FQNEAQ. The V end lost 0 bases, the J end lost 9 bases, and 3 bases lay between the germline ends. This CDR3 has 11 residues. The CDR3 sequence is CASSLAPEQFF. The CDR3 DNA sequence: TGTGCCAGCAGCTTAGCGCCTGAGCAGTTCTTC.

Concerning this clonotype itself: A much larger clone lies one base from this, so it may be a read error. The chain couples TRBV7-9 to TRBJ2-1; the match to TRBD1 covers 7 bases. This CDR3 comprises 15 residues. Germline CDR1 and CDR2: SEHNR and FQNEAQ (reference sequence). The CDR3 DNA sequence: TGTGCCGGCAGCCCACCCGGGACAGCGTACAATGAGCAGTTCTTC. Translated, it gives CAGSPPGTAYNEQFF.

The rearrangement uses TRBV27 and TRBJ2-1; 11 bases align to TRBD1. This CDR3 has 16 amino acids. J gave up 4 bases and V 0 bases, and 2 bases lay outside the gene matches. Germline V gene lookup returns CDR1 MNHEY and CDR2 SMNVEV (reference sequence). The CDR3: CASSLSRDRGYNEQFF. The CDR3, as DNA: TGTGCCAGCAGTTTATCGAGGGACAGGGGGTACAATGAGCAGTTCTTC.

This clonotype was observed many times. V and J are TRBV7-3 and TRBJ1-1; no clear D gene. The V gene lost 2 bases and the J gene lost 1 base, with 11 bases spanning the gap. CDR1 is SGHTA, CDR2 FQGTGA, per germline. This CDR3 spans 15 amino acids. The CDR3 is CASSLDRAANTEAFF. The CDR3 DNA reads as TGTGCCAGCAGCTTAGACCGGGCCGCGAACACTGAAGCTTTCTTT.

This clonotype showed up just a few times. The rearrangement links TRBV5-5 to TRBJ1-5; possibly TRBD1 for D (5 bases). The V gene's germline CDR1 is SGHKS and CDR2 YYEKEE (reference sequence). V was trimmed by 0 bases and J by 1 base, leaving 14 bases between them. CDR3 length: 17 amino acids. Here the CDR3 reads CASSLAWGGISNQPQHF. The CDR3 coding sequence is TGTGCCAGCAGCTTGGCCTGGGGGGGGATAAGCAATCAGCCCCAGCATTTT.

In its sample, this clonotype was seen many times. J is TRBJ1-1 and V is TRBV2, with D unresolved. Germline V gene lookup returns CDR1 SNHLY and CDR2 FYNNEI. This CDR3 is 13 amino acids long. V was trimmed by 0 bases and J by 1 base, leaving 3 bases between them. In nucleotides, the CDR3 is TGTGCCAGCAGTGAAGCGGCGAACACTGAAGCTTTCTTT. It yields the protein CASSEAANTEAFF.

Concerning this clonotype itself: A junction end diverges from the germline sequence, so it may reflect a read error. The chain recombines TRBV6-4 with TRBJ2-7; D is undetermined. This CDR3 has 15 residues. Germline V gene lookup returns CDR1 MRHNA and CDR2 SNTAGT. CDR3 nucleotides: TGTGCCAGCAGTTACTCGGAGTCACCGTCCTACGAGCAGTACTTC. Its protein is CASSYSESPSYEQYF.